This TCR beta chain was identified during a study of blood T cell repertoires in COVID-19. As for the study in general: The cDNA or gDNA used as material had been derived from T cells, B-cell-depleted T cells, or PBMCs.

Recruitment covered 25 or so US areas and drew participants whose ages spanned roughly 18 to 90 years. Cohorts were determined from participant-reported clinical history. Each recovered donor of Cohort 3 presented with two negative PCRs, clearance, or symptom resolution. Sequencing was performed with immunoSEQ multiplex PCR; in TCRdb, only in-frame clones are kept and a portion is missing. Among about 330,000 clones listed, 80% to 95% were seen once. After removal of 3 bases from V and 2 bases from J, the junction contained 5 bases not matched to a gene. Germline V CDR1 and CDR2: DFQATT, SNEGSKA (reference sequence). CDR3 size: 15 residues.

The V gene is TRBV20-1, the J gene TRBJ2-1, with 9 bases identical to TRBD2. The receptor's source is a woman between 25 and 40 years old who had recovered from COVID-19. The material sequenced was PBMCs or T cells enriched from blood (not recorded which). The CDR3 loop reads CSASSGGTAYNEQFF. CDR3 DNA: TGCAGTGCTAGTAGCGGGGGAACTGCCTACAATGAGCAGTTCTTC.